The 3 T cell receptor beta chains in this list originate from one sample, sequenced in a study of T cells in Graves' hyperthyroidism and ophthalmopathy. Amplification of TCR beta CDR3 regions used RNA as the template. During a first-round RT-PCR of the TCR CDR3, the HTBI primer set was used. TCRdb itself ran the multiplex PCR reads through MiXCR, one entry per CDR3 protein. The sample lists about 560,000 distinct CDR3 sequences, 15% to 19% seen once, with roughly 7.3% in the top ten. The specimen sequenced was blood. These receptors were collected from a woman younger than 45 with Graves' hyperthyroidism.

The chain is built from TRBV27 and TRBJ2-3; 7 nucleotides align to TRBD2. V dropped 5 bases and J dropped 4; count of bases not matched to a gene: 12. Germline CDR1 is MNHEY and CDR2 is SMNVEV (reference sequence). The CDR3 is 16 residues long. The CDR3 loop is CASSPMVGGPSDTQYF. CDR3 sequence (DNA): TGTGCCAGCAGTCCCATGGTGGGAGGGCCGTCAGATACGCAGTATTTT.

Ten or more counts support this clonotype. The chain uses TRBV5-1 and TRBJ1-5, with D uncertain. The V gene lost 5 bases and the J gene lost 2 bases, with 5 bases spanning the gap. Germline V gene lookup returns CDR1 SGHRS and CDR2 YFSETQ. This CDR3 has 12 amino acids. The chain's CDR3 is CASRPGNQPQHF. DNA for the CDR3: TGCGCCAGCAGACCGGGCAATCAGCCCCAGCATTTT. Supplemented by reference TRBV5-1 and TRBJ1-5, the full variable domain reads KAGVTQTPRYLIKTRGQQVTLSCSPISGHRSVSWYQQTPGQGLQFLFEYFSETQRNKGNFPGRFSGRQFSNSRSEMNVSTLELGDSALYLCASRPGNQPQHFGDGTRLSIL.

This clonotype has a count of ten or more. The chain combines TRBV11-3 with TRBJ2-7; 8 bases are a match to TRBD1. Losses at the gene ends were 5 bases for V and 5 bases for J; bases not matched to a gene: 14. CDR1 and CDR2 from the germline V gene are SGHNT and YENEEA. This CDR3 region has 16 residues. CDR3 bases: TGTGCCAGCAGCCCGGGGGTTATTGGACAGGGTGACGAGCAGTACTTC. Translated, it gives CASSPGVIGQGDEQYF.